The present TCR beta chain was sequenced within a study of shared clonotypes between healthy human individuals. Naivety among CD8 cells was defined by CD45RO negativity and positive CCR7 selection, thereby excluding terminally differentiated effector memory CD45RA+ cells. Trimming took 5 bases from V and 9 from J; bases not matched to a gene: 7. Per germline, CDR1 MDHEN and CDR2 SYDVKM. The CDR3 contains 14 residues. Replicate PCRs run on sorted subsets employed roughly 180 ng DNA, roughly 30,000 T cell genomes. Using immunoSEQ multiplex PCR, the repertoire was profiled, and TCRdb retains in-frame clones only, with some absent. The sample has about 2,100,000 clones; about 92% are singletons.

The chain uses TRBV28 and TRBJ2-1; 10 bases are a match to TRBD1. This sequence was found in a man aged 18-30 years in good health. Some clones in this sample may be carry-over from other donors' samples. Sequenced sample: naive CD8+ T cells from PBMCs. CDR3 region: CASSVTGGAGEQFF. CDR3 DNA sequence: TGTGCCAGCAGTGTGACAGGGGGCGCGGGTGAGCAGTTCTTC. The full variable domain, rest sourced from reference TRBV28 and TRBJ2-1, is DVKVTQSSRYLVKRTGEKVFLECVQDMDHENMFWYRQDPGLGLRLIYFSYDVKMKEKGDIPEGYSVSREKKERFSLILESASTNQTSMYLCASSVTGGAGEQFFGPGTRLTVL.